This entry lists 5 T cell receptor beta chains sequenced from one sample in a study of blood T cells in healthy people across ages. Primers used in a second PCR of about 7 to 11 cycles were a sample-barcoded 5' primer and a J-beta primer mix. TCRdb re-analysed the 5' RACE reads in MiXCR, keeping a single row per CDR3 protein. The table shows fewer than 750,000 distinct CDR3 sequences, with about 51% occurring only once. Material: blood. These receptors were collected from a woman older than 75 in good health.

The V and J genes are TRBV9 and TRBJ2-5; no clear D. The CDR3 consists of 14 residues. The V gene's germline CDR1 is SGDLS and CDR2 YYNGEE. Trimming cost V 0 bases and J 2 bases, with 8 bases left between them. In nucleotides, the CDR3 is TGTGCCAGCAGCGTAGGATCGGCACAAGAGACCCAGTACTTC. This encodes CASSVGSAQETQYF.

This clonotype was detected only a few times. The chain links TRBV2 to TRBJ1-2; D ambiguous. CDR1 and CDR2 (germline): SNHLY, FYNNEI. The CDR3 spans 13 residues. The V and J ends lost 1 base and 3 bases respectively, with 6 bases between them. The CDR3: CASSEESYYGYTF. The CDR3 nucleotides are TGTGCCAGCAGTGAAGAGAGTTACTATGGCTACACCTTC.

As to this clonotype: This may come from a read error, since a much larger clone is one base off. J is TRBJ2-5 and V is TRBV27; D remains ambiguous. CDR1 and CDR2 (germline): MNHEY, SMNVEV (reference sequence). The CDR3 consists of 16 residues. Deletions cut 3 bases from V and 11 bases from J, with 25 bases between. The CDR3 loop reads CASSFSFADSYNEQYF. Written as DNA, the CDR3 is TGTGCCAGCAGTTTCTCTTTCGCAGACTCCTACAATGAGCAGTACTTC.

J is TRBJ2-2 and V is TRBV21-1; the table calls TRBD1, which could not be checked here. TRBV21-1 is labeled a pseudogene. This CDR3 contains 20 residues. This CDR3 reads CASSNRDSPTSKGGTGELFF. In DNA form, the CDR3 reads TGTGCCAGCAGCAACAGGGACAGTCCCACTTCAAAGGGTGGCACCGGGGAGCTGTTTTTT.

A single count supports this clonotype. The chain combines TRBV15 with TRBJ1-4, with D tentatively TRBD1 (6 bases). CDR3 length equals 17 residues. Germline CDR1 is LNHNV and CDR2 is YYDKDF (reference sequence). The V end lost 0 bases, the J end lost 5 bases, and 16 bases lay between the germline ends. CDR3 loop: CATSRDMGAQGNEKLFF. CDR3 in DNA: TGTGCCACCAGCAGAGATATGGGCGCACAGGGCAATGAAAAACTGTTTTTT.